A selection of T cell receptor beta chains follows, all from one sample in a study of CD8 T cells in ankylosing spondylitis. TCRdb reprocessed the 5' RACE reads via MiXCR and lists one record per CDR3 protein. The data show about 450,000 distinct CDR3 sequences, roughly a quarter seen once. Sequencing was done on a sample of blood, either unsorted or a sorted T cell fraction (not recorded which). These receptors came from a male donor with ankylosing spondylitis. Both conserved end residues are part of each CDR3. A D gene is named only where the DNA matches it firmly. Size is omitted from some rows. Given values are once, few, many or a class for expanded clones.

CDR3 | DNA | J | size | D | V
CASTDQAHSGANVLTF | TGCGCCAGCACGGACCAGGCCCACTCTGGGGCCAACGTCCTGACTTTC | TRBJ2-6 | NA | NA | TRBV5-1
CASSIFLGTDTQYF | TGTGCCAGTAGTATTTTTCTCGGCACAGATACGCAGTATTTT | TRBJ2-3 | NA | NA | TRBV19
CASSLTSTGQSTDTQYF | TGTGCCAGCAGCTTAACTTCGACAGGGCAAAGCACAGATACGCAGTATTTT | TRBJ2-3 | few | TRBD1 | TRBV7-9
CASRAYGSGAAYTQYF | TGTGCCAGCAGAGCCTATGGATCGGGAGCGGCCTATACGCAGTATTTT | TRBJ2-3 | NA | NA | TRBV6-1
CASSGVAGVGNEQFF | TGCGCCAGCAGTGGGGTAGCGGGAGTAGGTAATGAGCAGTTCTTC | TRBJ2-1 | NA | TRBD2 | TRBV10-2
CASSSKLESYEQYF | TGTGCCAGCAGCTCCAAACTTGAATCCTACGAGCAGTACTTC | TRBJ2-7 | NA | NA | TRBV7-8
CASNGGTDTQYF | TGTGCCTCCAACGGGGGAACAGATACGCAGTATTTT | TRBJ2-3 | NA | NA | TRBV10-3
CASSRTVQETQYF | TGTGCCAGCAGTCGGACAGTCCAAGAGACCCAGTACTTC | TRBJ2-5 | NA | NA | TRBV5-6
CASSLVGAETQYF | TGCGCCAGCAGCTTGGTAGGAGCGGAGACCCAGTACTTC | TRBJ2-5 | many | NA | TRBV7-9
CASSFRDRAKSGGNTIYF | TGCGCCAGCAGCTTCCGGGACAGGGCCAAGTCGGGTGGAAACACCATATATTTT | TRBJ1-3 | NA | TRBD1 | TRBV5-1